The 32 T cell receptor beta chains reported below all come from one sample, sequenced in a study of T cell responses to AZD1222 COVID-19 vaccine. The method was immunoSEQ multiplex PCR; TCRdb's version includes in-frame clones alone and lacks a portion of them. The sample includes approximately 190,000 clones, 85% to 95% of them seen just once. The input for sequencing was peripheral blood, taken on day 0 of AZD1222 vaccination. These receptors were collected from an adult in good health.

The chain joins TRBV12-5 to TRBJ1-1; no firm D call. This CDR3 has 12 amino acids. Per germline, CDR1 LGHNT and CDR2 FRNRAP. V shed 1 base and J shed 9 bases, with 9 bases lying between them. The CDR3 loop is CASGLEAGKAFF. The CDR3 nucleotides are TGTGCTAGTGGTTTGGAAGCCGGAAAAGCTTTCTTT.

The chain employs TRBV18 and TRBJ2-5, with TRBD1 identical over 9 bases. There are 15 residues in the CDR3. Trimming cost V 1 base and J 2 bases; bases outside gene matches: 2. Germline V CDR1 and CDR2: KGHSH, LQKENI. Written as DNA, the CDR3 is TGTGCCAGCTCACCACGGGGACAGGGACAAGAGACCCAGTACTTC. It encodes CASSPRGQGQETQYF. Variable domain in full (rest from reference TRBV18 and TRBJ2-5): NAGVMQNPRHLVRRRGQEARLRCSPMKGHSHVYWYRQLPEEGLKFMVYLQKENIIDESGMPKERFSAEFPKEGPSILRIQQVVRGDSAAYFCASSPRGQGQETQYFGPGTRLLVL.

This rearrangement joins TRBV10-1 to TRBJ1-1; TRBD1 is a possible D gene (5 bases). Germline CDR1 and CDR2: WNHNN and SYGVQD (reference sequence). Trimming stripped 3 bases from V and 0 bases from J, with 17 bases between. The CDR3 has 17 residues. CDR3 sequence: CASSEGLYEGVNTEAFF. The CDR3 DNA reads as TGCGCCAGCAGTGAAGGGTTGTATGAAGGGGTGAACACTGAAGCTTTCTTT.

The chain combines TRBV4-2 with TRBJ1-3, with 8 positions matching TRBD1. The CDR3 has 17 residues. CDR1 LGHNA and CDR2 YNFKEQ come from the germline V gene. V lost 2 bases and J lost 0; bases outside the gene matches: 6. For the CDR3, the DNA is TGTGCCAGCAGCCAACCGGGACAGGCGACCTCTGGAAACACCATATATTTT. This codes for CASSQPGQATSGNTIYF.

This clone came up once. The rearrangement uses TRBV2 and TRBJ2-3, with D perhaps being TRBD1 or TRBD2 (5 bases each). This CDR3 is 14 amino acids long. The V end was cut by 11 bases, the J end by 2 bases, with 17 bases between. Germline values: CDR1 SNHLY, CDR2 FYNNEI. CDR3: CAAGTEAATDTQYF. The CDR3 nucleotides read TGTGCCGCAGGGACCGAAGCGGCCACAGATACGCAGTATTTT.

This sequence joins TRBV6-2 or TRBV6-3 and TRBJ1-2; maybe TRBD1 (5 bases). V was cut by 5 bases and J by 8 bases, with 12 bases left in between. The CDR3 is 12 residues long. CDR1 is MNHEY and CDR2 is SVGEGT in the germline V gene. The CDR3 loop reads CASSEGPEGYTF. CDR3 in DNA: TGTGCCAGCAGTGAGGGACCCGAGGGCTACACCTTC.

This chain connects TRBV19 to TRBJ2-7, with 14 bases lining up with TRBD2. The CDR3 runs to 18 residues. Germline V lookup: CDR1 LNHDA, CDR2 SQIVND (reference sequence). Trimming at V came to 0 bases and at J to 4 bases, leaving 8 bases not matched to a gene. The CDR3 is CASSIEVFGTSGSYEQYF. For the CDR3, the DNA is TGTGCCAGTAGTATAGAAGTGTTCGGGACTAGCGGGAGTTACGAGCAGTACTTC.

The genes are TRBV6-6 and TRBJ1-2; D remains unclear. CDR1 is MNHNY and CDR2 is SVGAGI in the germline V gene (reference sequence). This CDR3 comprises 12 residues. V gave up 8 bases and J gave up 5 bases, with 12 bases separating them. The CDR3 spells CASSREGYGYTF. As DNA, the CDR3 is TGTGCCAGCTCCAGAGAAGGGTATGGCTACACCTTC.

The chain combines TRBV2 with TRBJ1-6; no clear D. Trimming stripped 4 bases from V and 1 base from J, with 8 bases between. This CDR3 is built from 15 residues. Germline lookup yields CDR1 SNHLY and CDR2 FYNNEI. The CDR3 is CASSGPSSYNSPLHF. Written as DNA, the CDR3 is TGTGCCAGCAGTGGGCCCTCTTCCTATAATTCACCCCTCCACTTT. The full variable domain, completed using reference TRBV2 and TRBJ1-6, is EPEVTQTPSHQVTQMGQEVILRCVPISNHLYFYWYRQILGQKVEFLVSFYNNEISEKSEIFDDQFSVERPDGSNFTLKIRSTKLEDSAMYFCASSGPSSYNSPLHFGNGTRLTVT.

This chain connects TRBV3-1 (or the pseudogene TRBV3-2) to TRBJ1-1, with 7 bases aligning to TRBD1. The CDR3 has 15 residues. Germline CDR1 reads LGHDT; CDR2 reads YNNKEL (reference sequence). Germline trimming cut 4 bases from V and 1 base from J; bases unmatched to any gene: 6. CDR3: CASSPLDRENTEAFF. CDR3 bases: TGTGCCAGCAGCCCTCTCGACAGGGAGAACACTGAAGCTTTCTTT.

The CDR3 protein is CAIPDRVGYGYTF. CDR3 sequence (DNA): TGTGCCATCCCGGACAGGGTGGGCTATGGCTACACCTTC. V gene TRBV28 combines with J gene TRBJ1-2, with TRBD1 matching over 8 bases. The J segment lost 4 bases and the V segment lost 10 bases, leaving 8 bases of the junction unmatched. Germline V lookup: CDR1 MDHEN, CDR2 SYDVKM. The CDR3 totals 13 residues.

This chain connects TRBV3-1 (or the pseudogene TRBV3-2) to TRBJ1-1; D is undetermined. Germline CDR1 and CDR2: LGHDT and YNNKEL (reference sequence). This CDR3 has 14 amino acids. Trimming pared 2 bases from V and 3 bases from J, leaving 10 bases between. The CDR3 loop is CASSQRHGDTEAFF. As DNA, the CDR3 is TGTGCCAGCAGCCAAAGGCACGGCGACACTGAAGCTTTCTTT.

V is TRBV2 and J is TRBJ1-2, with D perhaps TRBD1 (6 bases). The germline V gene has CDR1 SNHLY and CDR2 FYNNEI. Trimming left V 2 bases short and J 4 bases short, with 20 bases between. The CDR3 totals 17 residues. The CDR3 DNA is TGTGCCAGCAGTGAAAGGGGGACGGTATGGGAGGGCTATGGCTACACCTTC. The encoded protein is CASSERGTVWEGYGYTF. Supplemented by reference TRBV2 and TRBJ1-2, the full variable domain reads EPEVTQTPSHQVTQMGQEVILRCVPISNHLYFYWYRQILGQKVEFLVSFYNNEISEKSEIFDDQFSVERPDGSNFTLKIRSTKLEDSAMYFCASSERGTVWEGYGYTFGSGTRLTVV.

The J gene is TRBJ1-2, the V gene TRBV27, with D perhaps TRBD1 (5 bases). In germline, CDR1 is MNHEY, CDR2 SMNVEV (reference sequence). Trimming pared 4 bases from V and 7 bases from J, leaving 22 bases between. The CDR3 is 16 amino acids. The DNA for the CDR3 is TGTGCCAGCAGTTCGAACCGAGGTCCGACGGGGGGTGGCTACACCTTC. It specifies CASSSNRGPTGGGYTF.

The chain combines TRBV19 with TRBJ2-2, with 7 positions matching TRBD1. The CDR3 runs 16 residues. The germline V gene has CDR1 LNHDA and CDR2 SQIVND (reference sequence). J gave up 1 base and V 6 bases, and 8 bases lay outside the gene matches. The CDR3 bases are TGTGCCAGTAGGAATCAACAGGGGAGGAACACCGGGGAGCTGTTTTTT. Its translation: CASRNQQGRNTGELFF.

J is TRBJ1-6 and V is TRBV3-1 (or the pseudogene TRBV3-2); D gene ambiguous. V was shortened by 2 bases and J by 10 bases, with 15 bases between the two germline ends. Germline V lookup: CDR1 LGHDT, CDR2 YNNKEL (reference sequence). The CDR3 has 15 amino acids. The DNA of the CDR3 is TGTGCCAGCAGCCAAACAACCGGCTTTGGGTCACCCCTCCACTTT. It yields the protein CASSQTTGFGSPLHF.

Regarding this clone: Relative to the germline gene, one junction end is altered; a read error may explain this. The V call is TRBV5-4, the J call TRBJ2-7; a weak D match, TRBD2 (6 bases). This CDR3 has 13 residues. Germline-derived CDR1 and CDR2 are SGHNT and YYREEE (reference sequence). CDR3 coding DNA: TGTGCCAGCAGCTTGCGGGACTCCGACGAGCAGTACTTC. This encodes CASSLRDSDEQYF.

V and J are TRBV4-2 and TRBJ1-5; D is unresolved. V lost 4 bases, J lost 1 base, and 11 bases lay in between. The CDR3 loop spans 15 amino acids. Germline assignment: CDR1 LGHNA and CDR2 YNFKEQ. Here the CDR3 reads CASSPEDVSNQPQHF. CDR3 nucleotides: TGTGCCAGCAGCCCGGAGGACGTGAGCAATCAGCCCCAGCATTTT.

The chain employs TRBV29-1 and TRBJ1-1; 7 positions match TRBD1. CDR3 length: 13 residues. Germline CDR1 reads SQVTM; CDR2 reads ANQGSEA. The trim removed 5 bases at V and 4 bases at J, leaving 7 bases unmatched. CDR3: CSVRTGLGTEAFF. CDR3 nucleotide sequence: TGCAGCGTTAGGACAGGTCTAGGCACTGAAGCTTTCTTT.

This clone was observed once. The J gene is TRBJ1-3, the V gene TRBV6-5; D is ambiguous. Looked up from germline, CDR1 is MNHEY and CDR2 is SVGAGI. The V end lost 7 bases, the J end lost 4 bases, and 17 bases lay between the germline ends. This CDR3 has 15 residues. CDR3 in DNA: TGTGCCAGCACGTTGTCCGGGTCTGGGGGAAACACCATATATTTT. Translating it yields CASTLSGSGGNTIYF.

The chain has TRBV6-5 and TRBJ1-1; D is unresolved. The CDR3 runs 16 residues. The germline V and J ends were trimmed by 0 bases and 1 base, with 12 bases remaining between them. The germline V gene encodes CDR1 MNHEY and CDR2 SVGAGI. The CDR3 here is CASSYSRPTPNTEAFF. The DNA of the CDR3 is TGTGCCAGCAGTTACTCGAGGCCGACCCCGAACACTGAAGCTTTCTTT.

The V and J genes are TRBV6-5 and TRBJ1-2; 7 nucleotides match TRBD1. The CDR3 contains 16 residues. V was pared by 4 bases and J by 8 bases, with 16 bases of the junction left unmatched. CDR1 and CDR2 from the germline V gene are MNHEY and SVGAGI. CDR3 region: CASSSYPGRGDRGYTF. DNA of the CDR3: TGTGCCAGCAGTTCCTACCCTGGCAGGGGGGATCGAGGCTACACCTTC.

The genes are TRBV4-2 and TRBJ2-7, with 9 nucleotides matching TRBD2. This CDR3 spans 15 amino acids. Germline lookup yields CDR1 LGHNA and CDR2 YNFKEQ. With V trimmed by 4 bases and J by 6 bases, 10 bases remained unmatched. CDR3 residues: CASSPREGGGGEQYF. CDR3 bases: TGTGCCAGCAGCCCTCGGGAAGGCGGGGGGGGCGAGCAGTACTTC.

The chain employs TRBV29-1 and TRBJ1-3; D remains ambiguous. Germline CDR1 is SQVTM and CDR2 is ANQGSEA. The CDR3 contains 13 residues. The V and J ends lost 1 base and 1 base respectively, with 5 bases between them. CDR3 protein: CSVEGQSGNTIYF. In DNA, the CDR3 is TGCAGCGTTGAAGGGCAATCTGGAAACACCATATATTTT.

This chain links TRBV19 with TRBJ1-6, with a possible D match to TRBD1 (5 bases). Germline CDR1 is LNHDA and CDR2 is SQIVND (reference sequence). Trimming cost V 4 bases and J 7 bases, with 11 bases left between them. The CDR3 totals 14 residues. CDR3 sequence reads: CASSTGTGNSPLHF. As DNA, the CDR3 is TGTGCCAGTAGTACGGGGACCGGGAATTCACCCCTCCACTTT.

The rearrangement joins TRBV11-2 to TRBJ2-5; TRBD1 matches at 7 bases. The V gene end was trimmed by 1 base and the J gene end by 1 base; junction bases not matched to a gene: 3. CDR1 SGHAT and CDR2 FQNNGV come from the germline V gene. This CDR3 comprises 15 residues. This CDR3 reads CASSLGTGVQETQYF. The DNA for the CDR3 is TGTGCCAGCAGCTTAGGCACAGGGGTCCAAGAGACCCAGTACTTC.

The J gene is TRBJ2-4, the V gene TRBV27; D might be TRBD1 or TRBD2, each matching 5 bases. The germline gives CDR1 MNHEY, CDR2 SMNVEV (reference sequence). The CDR3 has 16 residues. Deletions cut 5 bases from V and 1 base from J, with 15 bases between. The CDR3: CASSPSLGTAKNIQYF. CDR3 bases: TGTGCCAGCAGTCCCTCCCTAGGGACGGCCAAAAACATTCAGTACTTC.

The chain has TRBV9 and TRBJ2-2; 9 bases map to TRBD1. This CDR3 spans 17 amino acids. Germline V lookup: CDR1 SGDLS, CDR2 YYNGEE. Trimming took 3 bases from V and 5 from J; bases not matched to a gene: 11. The CDR3 coding sequence is TGTGCCAGCAGCGCACCCCGACAGGGGGTTAGGACCGGGGAGCTGTTTTTT. This sequence encodes CASSAPRQGVRTGELFF.

The chain combines TRBV10-3 with TRBJ1-1; D is unclear. V lost 4 bases, J lost 4 bases, and 13 bases lay in between. CDR1 and CDR2 (germline): ENHRY, SYGVKD. This CDR3 comprises 14 residues. In DNA form, the CDR3 reads TGTGCCATCAGTGGAGGGTGGCGGGGCACTGAAGCTTTCTTT. Translation: CAISGGWRGTEAFF.

The CDR3 sequence: CASSLPSGGSGNTIYF. CDR3 DNA: TGTGCCAGCAGCCTCCCATCAGGGGGATCTGGAAACACCATATATTTT. The rearrangement uses TRBV3-1 (or the pseudogene TRBV3-2) and TRBJ1-3, with TRBD1 matching over 7 bases. J lost 1 base, V lost 4 bases, and 7 bases had no gene match. Germline CDR1 and CDR2: LGHDT and YNNKEL (reference sequence). The CDR3 is 16 residues long.

The V gene is TRBV3-1 (or the pseudogene TRBV3-2), the J gene TRBJ2-1, with 12 positions matching TRBD2. V shed 4 bases, J shed 0 bases, and the junction held 13 bases outside the gene matches. Germline V gene data show CDR1 as LGHDT and CDR2 as YNNKEL (reference sequence). The CDR3 consists of 20 residues. The CDR3 here is CASSPPTALAGGSSYNEQFF. The DNA for the CDR3 is TGTGCCAGCAGCCCCCCCACAGCACTAGCGGGGGGCAGCTCCTACAATGAGCAGTTCTTC.

On this clone: Other DNA sequences within the sample encode an identical CDR3. The gene calls are TRBV2 and TRBJ1-6; D remains unclear. The CDR3 totals 16 residues. Trimming cost V 6 bases and J 0 bases, with 12 bases left between them. In germline, CDR1 is SNHLY, CDR2 FYNNEI. The CDR3 DNA reads as TGTGCCAGCAGCTGGACTGGCAGCTCCTATAATTCACCCCTCCACTTT. This codes for CASSWTGSSYNSPLHF.